Listed below are T cell receptor beta chains from one sample, sequenced in a study of T cells in localized non-small cell lung cancer. Measured with immunoSEQ multiplex PCR; TCRdb has only the in-frame clones, and not every one. Altogether around 2,000 clones are present, approximately 32% being singletons, with the ten largest covering 7% to 9.5%. This sample comprised lung tumor tissue, obtained before any cancer treatment. The receptors here all came from a male donor at least 60 years old with stage I squamous cell lung carcinoma. CDR3s leave out the opening cysteine and the closing phenylalanine or tryptophan. A row's size may be missing; if present it is once, few, many or a size class.

clone_size | v_call | cdr3_aa
few | TRBV30 | AWRVFPYTEAF
NA | TRBV6-8 | ASSRGTYAYNEQF
NA | TRBV18 | ASSPRGGDRSYNEQF
medium-sized | TRBV9 | ASSVDGGESEKLF
NA | TRBV19 | ASTSSGVSGLAGVYNEQF
few | TRBV7-7 | ASSLPGQPTGELF
NA | TRBV30 | AWSVGINEQF
NA | TRBV9 | ASSLATGGNSPLH
medium-sized | TRBV7-8 | ASRVTGNTEAF
few | TRBV6-8 | ASSRDSTGELF
few | TRBV11-3 | ASSPGANNSPLH
NA | TRBV6-8 | ASSESGSGYT
NA | TRBV10-2 | ASSGGTAGAGNTIY
medium-sized | TRBV11-3 | ASTPRRDGNSPLH
NA | TRBV19 | ATWGTGSSGANVLT
NA | TRBV11-1 | ASSLVIPGSRGQF
NA | TRBV30 | AWPSGRGNEQF
NA | TRBV11-3 | ASSRTQGPSETQY
few | TRBV9 | ASTPQTGSYGYT
NA | TRBV5-1 | ASSLSGAPNTGELF
few | TRBV11-3 | ASSLTGGANYGYT
few | TRBV2 | ASRRQGNEQF
few | TRBV19 | ASSPGMGGFYEQY
NA | TRBV18 | ASSPGPQDLTEAF
NA | TRBV19 | ASSLNRAPYEQY
NA | TRBV25-1 | ATGLPDSRQETQY
NA | TRBV5-1 | ASSLEGGGITEAF
medium-sized | TRBV7-2 | ASSFQGTGELF
NA | TRBV6-1 | ASSEAPDRGGYGYT
NA | TRBV25-1 | ASSETGGGNSPLH
medium-sized | TRBV6-8 | ASSPGLAGGAQF
few | TRBV6-8 | AISADYTLSYEQY
few | TRBV5-1 | ASSFGQGTDEQY
once | TRBV29-1 | SVQRGTAGGAF
few | TRBV6-8 | ASSSSRRYEQY
large | TRBV19 | ASRTGTQPQH
few | TRBV6-8 | ASGKGGVSGANVLT
few | TRBV5-1 | ASSLRVSARTGNEQF
few | TRBV15 | ATSTQSSGANVLT
NA | TRBV2 | ASSDHPGTGVSGANVLT
NA | TRBV19 | ASSGTTNEKLF
NA | TRBV18 | ASSSRGLEQF
NA | TRBV29-1 | SVERGSETQY
NA | TRBV16 | ASSQLQASQPQH
NA | TRBV30 | AWSVGADGANVLT
few | TRBV28 | ATNTGTNSGWAYGYT
few | TRBV6-8 | ASSYAGQGNEKLF